Listed here is a single TCR beta chain. What it recognizes is unknown. Trimming took off 5 bases at V and 2 bases at J, with 11 bases between the two ends. CDR3 length: 13 residues. Germline-derived CDR1 and CDR2 are SGHDT and YYEEEE. The data derive from a study of T cells in narcolepsy. Whole-study context: Donors had narcolepsy type 1 or type 2, or were healthy controls. General study results and limits: Autoreactive HCRT-specific and TRIB2-specific clonotypes were marked in same-patient CSF-versus-blood CD4+ comparisons. Healthy controls reportedly lacked the autoreactive clonotypes serially found in patients' blood.

Using immunoSEQ multiplex PCR, the repertoire was profiled, and TCRdb retains in-frame clones only, with some absent. The table lists some 37,000 clones, around 82% of them singletons. Sequenced material: CD45RA- memory CD4+ T cells from PBMCs. The receptor comes from a human donor with narcolepsy. This chain connects TRBV5-6 to TRBJ2-7; D is unresolved. The DNA of the CDR3 is TGTGCCAGCAGAGGCCGTGGACCCTACGAGCAGTACTTC. It specifies CASRGRGPYEQYF.